These T cell receptor beta chains were read from a single sample in a study of T cell responses to AZD1222 COVID-19 vaccine. TCRdb's copy holds only in-frame clones and misses some; the assay was immunoSEQ multiplex PCR. The sample comprises about 170,000 clones, roughly 89% of which are singletons, and over 1.5% rests with the top ten. The material sequenced was peripheral blood, taken on day 0 of AZD1222 vaccination. The receptors here all came from an adult in good health. The CDR3 runs from the conserved cysteine through the conserved F or W. The D gene is left open where the match is weak. Part of the rows lack a size; the others show once, few, many or a class for expanded clones.

d_call,clone_size,j_call,v_call,cdr3_nt,cdr3_aa
NA,NA,TRBJ2-5,TRBV5-5,TGTGCCAGCAGCTCACAGGGAGGAGGGGAGACCCAGTACTTC,CASSSQGGGETQYF
NA,NA,TRBJ1-3,TRBV7-2,TGTGCCAGCAGCTTAAATCGAATCTCTGGAAACACCATATATTTT,CASSLNRISGNTIYF
NA,NA,TRBJ1-6,TRBV5-5,TGTGCCAGCAGCTTCAGGGTTTCGGAATCACCCCTCCACTTT,CASSFRVSESPLHF
TRBD2,NA,TRBJ2-5,TRBV4-2,TGTGCCAGCGGACTAGCGGGGGTAGAGACCCAGTACTTC,CASGLAGVETQYF
NA,NA,TRBJ1-2,TRBV25-1,TGTGCCAGCAGTGGCCGGATTGGGGATGGCTACACCTTC,CASSGRIGDGYTF
TRBD1,few,TRBJ2-3,TRBV11-2,TGTGCCAGCACTGGGCCTCACGGGACAGGGTATACAGATACGCAGTATTTT,CASTGPHGTGYTDTQYF
TRBD1,NA,TRBJ1-4,TRBV2,TGTGCCAGCAGTGGCCGACAGGGAAGGAATGAAAAACTGTTTTTT,CASSGRQGRNEKLFF
TRBD2,NA,TRBJ2-1,TRBV5-1,TGCGCCAGCAGCTTGTGGACTAGCGGGAGGGCGATTTACAATGAGCAGTTCTTC,CASSLWTSGRAIYNEQFF
NA,once,TRBJ2-4,TRBV2,TGTGCCAGCAGTGAAACCAGGGAAGCCAAAAACATTCAGTACTTC,CASSETREAKNIQYF
NA,NA,TRBJ2-5,TRBV30,TGTGCCTGGAGTGGGTTCGAAGAGACCCAGTACTTC,CAWSGFEETQYF
NA,NA,TRBJ1-6,TRBV10-1,TGCGCCAGCAGTGAGTCCGGGGTTTCACCCCTCCACTTT,CASSESGVSPLHF
NA,NA,TRBJ1-3,TRBV27,TGTGCCAGCAGTCCCGGGCGGGGGTCTGGAAACACCATATATTTT,CASSPGRGSGNTIYF
NA,NA,TRBJ1-4,TRBV4-1,TGCGCCAGCAGCCGGAACGGGCAAGCAACTAATGAAAAACTGTTTTTT,CASSRNGQATNEKLFF
NA,NA,TRBJ1-1,TRBV15,TGTGCCACCAGCAGCCGGGACTCATATCTGATTCCTTTCTTT,CATSSRDSYLIPFF